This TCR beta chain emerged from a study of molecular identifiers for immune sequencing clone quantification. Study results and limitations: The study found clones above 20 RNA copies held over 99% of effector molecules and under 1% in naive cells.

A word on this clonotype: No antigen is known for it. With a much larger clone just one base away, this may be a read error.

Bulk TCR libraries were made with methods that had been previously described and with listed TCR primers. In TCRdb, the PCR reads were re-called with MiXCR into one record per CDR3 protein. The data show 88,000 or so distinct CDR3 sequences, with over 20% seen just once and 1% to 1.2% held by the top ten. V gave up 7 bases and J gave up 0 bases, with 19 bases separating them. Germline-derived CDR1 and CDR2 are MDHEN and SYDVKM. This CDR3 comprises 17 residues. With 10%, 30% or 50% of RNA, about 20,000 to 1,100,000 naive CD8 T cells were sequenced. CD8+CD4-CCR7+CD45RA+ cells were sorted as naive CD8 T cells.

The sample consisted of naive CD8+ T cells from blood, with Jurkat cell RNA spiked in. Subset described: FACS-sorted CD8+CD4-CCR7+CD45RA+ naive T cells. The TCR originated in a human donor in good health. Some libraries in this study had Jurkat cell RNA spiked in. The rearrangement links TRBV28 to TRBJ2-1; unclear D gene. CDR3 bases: TGTGCCAGCAACGCCGATGTACCCCCAAGCTCCTACAATGAGCAGTTCTTC. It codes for CASNADVPPSSYNEQFF.